Sequencing of this TCR beta chain was carried out in a study of blood T cell repertoires in COVID-19. Study-wide context: COVID-19 samples from acute and convalescent phases originated in the United States, Italy and Spain. The analysed material was cDNA or gDNA that came from T cells, B-cell-depleted T cells, or PBMCs.

The V end was cut by 3 bases, the J end by 7 bases, with 13 bases between. The CDR3 runs 15 residues. CDR1 and CDR2 from the germline V gene are KGHSH and LQKENI. This clone was detected only once. TCRdb's table, derived via immunoSEQ multiplex PCR, lists solely in-frame clones and lacks some. The table has tens of thousands of clones, 85% to 90% seen once. This TCR was recovered from a human donor in a cohort sampled during active COVID-19. The sample consisted of peripheral blood. The rearrangement joins TRBV18 to TRBJ1-6; perhaps TRBD1 as D (6 bases). The CDR3 reads CASSPGGRMNSPLHF. The CDR3 DNA reads TGTGCCAGCTCACCCGGGGGGCGCATGAATTCACCCCTCCACTTT.